Listed below are T cell receptor beta chains from one sample, sequenced in a study of blood T cell repertoires in COVID-19. The method was immunoSEQ multiplex PCR; TCRdb's version includes in-frame clones alone and lacks a portion of them. The sample carries fewer than 95,000 clones, about 74% recorded once. The sequencing sample was made of peripheral blood. The receptors come from a man aged 65 to 85 with COVID-19, enrolled during active disease. CDR3s include the opening cysteine and the closing phenylalanine or tryptophan. The order of the fields is D gene, V gene, clone size, J gene, CDR3 protein, CDR3 DNA. D genes are given only for firm matches. Only some rows state a clone size, as once, few, many or a class for expanded clones.

-	TRBV9	-	TRBJ2-1	CASSVVLSYNEQFF	TGTGCCAGCAGCGTAGTTCTCAGCTACAATGAGCAGTTCTTC
-	TRBV7-9	-	TRBJ1-2	CASTRPDRVYGYTF	TGTGCCAGCACACGGCCGGATCGGGTCTATGGCTACACCTTC
TRBD2	TRBV4-2	-	TRBJ2-7	CASSLKPQREGLYEQYF	TGTGCCAGCAGCCTAAAGCCCCAGCGGGAGGGCCTCTACGAGCAGTACTTC
TRBD2	TRBV11-2	-	TRBJ2-3	CASSLPTSAIGTDTQYF	TGTGCCAGCAGCTTACCGACTAGCGCAATAGGAACAGATACGCAGTATTTT
-	TRBV18	-	TRBJ2-1	CASSPGTHYNEQFF	TGTGCCAGCTCCCCCGGGACACACTACAATGAGCAGTTCTTC
-	TRBV7-9	-	TRBJ1-2	CASSLALGGIEGYTF	TGTGCCAGCAGCTTAGCGTTGGGGGGAATTGAAGGCTACACCTTC
TRBD2	TRBV28	-	TRBJ2-4	CASSLSLAGVVQNIQYF	TGTGCCAGCAGTTTATCACTAGCGGGAGTAGTCCAGAACATTCAGTACTTC
-	TRBV7-9	many	TRBJ2-7	CASSLGGGSPEQYF	TGTGCCAGCAGCTTAGGAGGGGGTAGCCCCGAGCAGTACTTC
-	TRBV4-1	-	TRBJ1-4	CASSELATNEKLFF	TGCGCCAGCAGTGAGCTTGCAACTAATGAAAAACTGTTTTTT
TRBD2	TRBV2	-	TRBJ2-3	CASSESLAGGIDTQYF	TGTGCCAGCAGTGAATCACTAGCGGGAGGAATAGATACGCAGTATTTT
TRBD2	TRBV6-5	-	TRBJ2-7	CASSNSGRGYEQYF	TGTGCCAGCAGCAATAGCGGGAGGGGGTACGAGCAGTACTTC
TRBD1	TRBV28	many	TRBJ2-7	CASSSAGTDVYYEQYF	TGTGCCAGCAGTTCAGCCGGGACAGACGTATACTACGAGCAGTACTTC
TRBD2	TRBV7-2	-	TRBJ2-7	CASSPGSGNYEQYF	TGTGCCAGCAGCCCTGGTAGCGGGAACTACGAGCAGTACTTC
TRBD1	TRBV5-1	-	TRBJ2-2	CASSMGQGSSTGELFF	TGCGCCAGCAGCATGGGACAGGGATCAAGCACCGGGGAGCTGTTTTTT
TRBD1	TRBV4-3	-	TRBJ2-7	CASSQQGGQGALYEQYF	TGCGCCAGCAGCCAACAGGGGGGACAGGGGGCTCTCTACGAGCAGTACTTC
TRBD2	TRBV18	-	TRBJ2-7	CASSSLKLAGVSYEQYF	TGTGCCAGCTCATCTCTGAAACTAGCGGGTGTCTCCTACGAGCAGTACTTC
-	TRBV5-1	few	TRBJ1-1	CASSLAGMNTEAFF	TGCGCCAGCAGCTTGGCCGGGATGAACACTGAAGCTTTCTTT
TRBD1	TRBV5-1	-	TRBJ1-1	CASSGAGQGFFTEAFF	TGCGCCAGCAGCGGGGCCGGACAGGGATTCTTCACTGAAGCTTTCTTT
TRBD2	TRBV6-4	-	TRBJ2-1	CASGLAGGPLGEQFF	TGTGCCAGCGGATTAGCGGGAGGTCCTCTTGGTGAGCAGTTCTTC
-	TRBV4-3	few	TRBJ1-1	CASSLEGMRTEAFF	TGCGCCAGCAGTCTAGAGGGCATGCGGACTGAAGCTTTCTTT
-	TRBV5-1	-	TRBJ2-2	CASGAPVTGELFF	TGCGCCAGCGGGGCCCCGGTAACCGGGGAGCTGTTTTTT
-	TRBV27	once	TRBJ1-4	CASSLGREANEKLFF	TGTGCCAGCAGTTTGGGTAGGGAGGCTAATGAAAAACTGTTTTTT
TRBD2	TRBV4-1	few	TRBJ2-7	CASSGRTSGRTGDEQYF	TGCGCCAGCAGCGGCCGGACTAGCGGGAGGACAGGAGACGAGCAGTACTTC
TRBD1	TRBV11-2	-	TRBJ2-6	CASSLYPGTADSGANVLTF	TGTGCCAGCAGCTTATACCCCGGGACAGCTGACTCTGGGGCCAACGTCCTGACTTTC
TRBD2	TRBV7-2	once	TRBJ2-1	CASSWSGRSNEQFF	TGTGCCAGCAGCTGGAGCGGGAGAAGCAATGAGCAGTTCTTC
-	TRBV7-9	-	TRBJ2-7	CASSPGILVGEQYF	TGTGCCAGCAGTCCCGGGATCCTCGTAGGGGAGCAGTACTTC
-	TRBV7-6	few	TRBJ1-3	CASSSITGMYGNTIYF	TGTGCCAGCAGCTCAATAACAGGGATGTATGGAAACACCATATATTTT
TRBD1	TRBV4-1	-	TRBJ2-1	CASSRGTGEYNEQFF	TGCGCCAGCAGCCGAGGGACAGGGGAATACAATGAGCAGTTCTTC
-	TRBV7-2	-	TRBJ2-7	CASSLDQGQPYEQYF	TGTGCCAGCAGCTTAGATCAGGGACAACCCTACGAGCAGTACTTC
TRBD2	TRBV30	-	TRBJ2-7	CAWSRGRAYEQYF	TGTGCCTGGAGCCGGGGGAGGGCCTACGAGCAGTACTTC
-	TRBV7-8	few	TRBJ2-1	CASSLSQRTSYNEQFF	TGTGCCAGCAGCTTATCCCAGCGGACCTCCTACAATGAGCAGTTCTTC
TRBD1	TRBV18	-	TRBJ1-1	CASSRGTGNTEAFF	TGTGCCAGCTCACGGGGGACAGGGAACACTGAAGCTTTCTTT
TRBD2	TRBV28	-	TRBJ2-3	CASSRTSGLSSTDTQYF	TGTGCCAGCAGCAGGACTAGCGGGTTATCTAGCACAGATACGCAGTATTTT
-	TRBV28	-	TRBJ1-3	CASSLSGGSGNTIYF	TGTGCCAGCAGTTTATCGGGGGGATCTGGAAACACCATATATTTT
-	TRBV7-9	-	TRBJ1-1	CASSLDRANTEAFF	TGTGCCAGCAGCTTAGACAGGGCTAACACTGAAGCTTTCTTT
-	TRBV14	-	TRBJ2-7	CASSPHSSVIHEQYF	TGTGCCAGCAGCCCTCACTCCTCGGTGATCCACGAGCAGTACTTC
-	TRBV5-4	-	TRBJ2-7	CASSLETLNSEQYF	TGTGCCAGCAGCTTGGAAACTCTAAATAGCGAGCAGTACTTC
TRBD2	TRBV7-9	-	TRBJ2-1	CASTDLAAARYNEQFF	TGTGCCAGCACCGATCTAGCGGCAGCGCGCTACAATGAGCAGTTCTTC
TRBD1	TRBV7-2	-	TRBJ1-1	CASSGIRGRGNTEAFF	TGTGCCAGCAGCGGTATCAGGGGGCGCGGGAACACTGAAGCTTTCTTT
-	TRBV11-2	-	TRBJ1-1	CASSLDQGIHTEAFF	TGTGCCAGCAGCTTAGATCAGGGGATACACACTGAAGCTTTCTTT
TRBD2	TRBV9	-	TRBJ2-1	CASSGGLAGFYNEQFF	TGTGCCAGCAGCGGGGGACTAGCGGGATTCTACAATGAGCAGTTCTTC
TRBD2	TRBV12-5	-	TRBJ2-2	CASGPGTSGIGELFF	TGTGCTAGTGGTCCAGGGACTAGTGGGATCGGGGAGCTGTTTTTT
TRBD2	TRBV10-3	-	TRBJ2-3	CAIRAGVGTDTQYF	TGTGCCATCAGAGCGGGAGTAGGCACAGATACGCAGTATTTT
TRBD2	TRBV10-1	-	TRBJ2-1	CASSDTSGEQFF	TGCGCCAGCAGTGACACTAGCGGTGAGCAGTTCTTC
TRBD1	TRBV16	-	TRBJ2-5	CASSQSGQGDQETQYF	TGTGCCAGCAGCCAATCGGGACAGGGGGACCAAGAGACCCAGTACTTC
TRBD2	TRBV5-1	-	TRBJ2-1	CASSLVLAGENEQFF	TGCGCCAGCAGCTTGGTCCTAGCGGGAGAGAATGAGCAGTTCTTC
TRBD1	TRBV7-8	-	TRBJ2-2	CASSFLDRWNTGELFF	TGTGCCAGCAGCTTCCTGGACAGGTGGAACACCGGGGAGCTGTTTTTT
TRBD1	TRBV28	-	TRBJ2-1	CASHLDRVKNNEQFF	TGTGCCAGCCACCTGGACAGGGTCAAAAACAATGAGCAGTTCTTC
-	TRBV9	-	TRBJ2-5	CASTLGASGEETQYF	TGTGCCAGCACACTGGGGGCCTCAGGGGAAGAGACCCAGTACTTC
TRBD1	TRBV5-1	once	TRBJ2-1	CASSVGVGTENNEQFF	TGCGCCAGCAGCGTTGGGGTCGGGACAGAGAACAATGAGCAGTTCTTC
TRBD2	TRBV5-4	-	TRBJ2-3	CASSGDYSTDTQYF	TGTGCCAGCAGCGGGGACTATAGCACAGATACGCAGTATTTT
TRBD2	TRBV7-3	few	TRBJ2-1	CASSLLAGVSEQFF	TGTGCCAGCAGCTTACTAGCGGGAGTCAGTGAGCAGTTCTTC